Below are 27 T cell receptor beta chains sequenced from a single sample in a study of T cell responses to AZD1222 COVID-19 vaccine. Repertoires were generated with immunoSEQ multiplex PCR, while TCRdb's copy carries only in-frame clones and drops some. In the table there are about 130,000 clones, 80% to 95% of which are singletons. The sample here was peripheral blood, taken on day 0 of AZD1222 vaccination. The source is an adult in good health.

This sequence joins TRBV14 and TRBJ2-3; D is undetermined. V lost 8 bases, J lost 2 bases, and 14 bases lay in between. Per germline, CDR1 SGHDN and CDR2 FVKESK. This CDR3 region has 14 residues. CDR3 in amino acids: CASRGRLPTDTQYF. In nucleotides, the CDR3 is TGTGCCAGCCGCGGACGTCTACCCACAGATACGCAGTATTTT.

The V call is TRBV27, the J call TRBJ1-1, with D perhaps TRBD1 (6 bases). The CDR3 covers 16 residues. CDR1 and CDR2 from the germline V gene are MNHEY and SMNVEV (reference sequence). V was trimmed by 3 bases and J by 0 bases, leaving 14 bases between them. CDR3 sequence: CASSFAGHNMNTEAFF. As DNA, the CDR3 is TGTGCCAGCAGTTTTGCGGGACACAACATGAACACTGAAGCTTTCTTT.

V and J are TRBV5-6 and TRBJ1-1; D is perhaps TRBD1 (5 bases). CDR3 length: 15 amino acids. Trimming left V 0 bases short and J 1 base short, with 10 bases between. The V gene's germline CDR1 is SGHDT and CDR2 YYEEEE. In DNA, the CDR3 is TGTGCCAGCAGCTTGGAGTCGAGGGGGAACACTGAAGCTTTCTTT. This gives the protein CASSLESRGNTEAFF.

CDR3 DNA sequence: TGTGCCAGCAGCCCTGACTCTACCTCTGGAAACACCATATATTTT. Translated, it gives CASSPDSTSGNTIYF. The chain couples TRBV7-9 to TRBJ1-3; D not resolved. Between the trimmed V and J ends, which lost 5 bases and 0 bases, there was a span of 11 bases. CDR3 length: 15 residues. The germline CDR1 and CDR2 sequences are SEHNR and FQNEAQ (reference sequence).

The V call is TRBV7-2, the J call TRBJ2-7, with TRBD1 identical over 9 bases. This CDR3 is 15 amino acids long. Germline lookup yields CDR1 SGHTA and CDR2 FQGNSA. With V trimmed by 3 bases and J by 4 bases, 7 bases remained unmatched. The CDR3 here is CASSFRPGQGYEQYF. CDR3 sequence (DNA): TGTGCCAGCAGCTTCCGACCGGGACAGGGTTACGAGCAGTACTTC.

This clone was seen a handful of times. V is TRBV5-1 and J is TRBJ1-1; 11 bases map to TRBD1. The CDR3 loop spans 16 amino acids. Germline loops: CDR1 SGHRS, CDR2 YFSETQ. V was clipped by 0 bases and J by 4 bases; unmatched bases: 5. In DNA form, the CDR3 reads TGCGCCAGCAGCTTGGCCGGGACAGGGGGTGGCACTGAAGCTTTCTTT. This encodes CASSLAGTGGGTEAFF.

V is TRBV4-1 and J is TRBJ2-1; a weak D match, TRBD1 (5 bases). This CDR3 comprises 16 residues. CDR1 MGHRA and CDR2 YSYEKL come from the germline V gene. Between the trimmed V and J ends, which lost 0 bases and 7 bases, there was a span of 16 bases. CDR3 sequence reads: CASSQDDFGAANEQFF. The CDR3 nucleotides read TGCGCCAGCAGCCAAGACGACTTTGGGGCAGCAAATGAGCAGTTCTTC.

The V call is TRBV3-1 (or the pseudogene TRBV3-2), the J call TRBJ1-2, with a weak D call TRBD1 (5 bases). The germline V gene encodes CDR1 LGHDT and CDR2 YNNKEL (reference sequence). The length of the CDR3 is 15 residues. The V and J ends lost 0 bases and 3 bases respectively, with 11 bases between them. The DNA for the CDR3 is TGTGCCAGCAGCCAAGATCTGACAGTTCACTATGGCTACACCTTC. It specifies CASSQDLTVHYGYTF.

The chain employs TRBV3-1 (or the pseudogene TRBV3-2) and TRBJ2-1, with D possibly being TRBD1 (6 bases). CDR3 length equals 14 residues. The V end lost 0 bases, the J end lost 11 bases, and 14 bases lay between the germline ends. Germline V lookup: CDR1 LGHDT, CDR2 YNNKEL (reference sequence). The CDR3: CASSQDNRAAKQFF. The CDR3 coding sequence is TGTGCCAGCAGCCAAGACAACAGGGCAGCGAAGCAGTTCTTC.

The chain employs TRBV11-2 and TRBJ1-5; the D is unclear. The CDR3 contains 14 residues. V was clipped by 1 base and J by 0 bases, with 4 bases between them. In germline, CDR1 is SGHAT, CDR2 FQNNGV. The CDR3 spells CASSLGTSNQPQHF. CDR3 in DNA: TGTGCCAGCAGCTTAGGGACTAGCAATCAGCCCCAGCATTTT.

J is TRBJ2-5 and V is TRBV13, with 7 bases that match TRBD2. V lost 5 bases, J lost 1 base, and 7 bases stayed unmatched. This CDR3 is 15 amino acids long. Germline-derived CDR1 and CDR2 are PRHDT and FYEKMQ (reference sequence). CDR3 loop: CASSRWEGGQETQYF. The DNA for the CDR3 is TGTGCCAGCAGCCGTTGGGAGGGAGGCCAAGAGACCCAGTACTTC.

The V and J genes are TRBV9 and TRBJ2-2; 8 nucleotides agree with TRBD1. In germline, CDR1 is SGDLS, CDR2 YYNGEE. The CDR3 covers 15 residues. V dropped 6 bases and J dropped 2; count of bases not matched to a gene: 6. CDR3: CASTRTGRNTGELFF. In DNA form, the CDR3 reads TGTGCCAGCACGCGGACAGGGCGTAACACCGGGGAGCTGTTTTTT.

The chain uses TRBV6-6 and TRBJ1-2; TRBD1 is a possible D gene (6 bases). Trimming left V 0 bases short and J 8 bases short, with 16 bases between. CDR1 is MNHNY and CDR2 is SVGAGI in the germline V gene (reference sequence). The CDR3 consists of 15 residues. The CDR3 reads CASSYSYSKQGGYTF. Written as DNA, the CDR3 is TGTGCCAGCAGTTACTCTTACTCCAAACAGGGAGGCTACACCTTC.

The chain joins TRBV16 to TRBJ1-2, with a tentative D call TRBD1 (5 bases). Trimming left V 2 bases short and J 3 bases short, with 7 bases between. CDR3 length equals 13 residues. The germline V gene encodes CDR1 KGHSY and CDR2 FQNENV. This CDR3 is CASSQRGDYGYTF. The CDR3 DNA follows: TGTGCCAGCAGCCAAAGGGGTGACTATGGCTACACCTTC.

The chain joins TRBV7-3 to TRBJ1-6; tentatively, D is TRBD1 (5 bases). Trimming took 5 bases from V and 9 from J, leaving 11 bases between them. The CDR3 is 13 residues long. Per the germline V gene, CDR1 is SGHTA and CDR2 is FQGTGA. DNA for the CDR3: TGTGCCAGCAGCAGGGGCCGGGGTTCACCCCTCCACTTT. This gives the protein CASSRGRGSPLHF.

The chain links TRBV5-4 to TRBJ2-4; 8 bases are shared with TRBD1. This CDR3 is 14 amino acids long. With V trimmed by 3 bases and J by 11 bases, 10 bases remained unmatched. CDR1 is SGHNT, CDR2 YYREEE, per germline (reference sequence). CDR3 protein: CASSSGTGLVVQYF. CDR3 nucleotide sequence: TGTGCCAGCAGCTCCGGGACAGGTCTGGTGGTTCAGTACTTC.

V and J are TRBV28 and TRBJ1-2; D might be TRBD1 (6 bases). Germline values: CDR1 MDHEN, CDR2 SYDVKM. V lost 7 bases and J lost 7, with 22 bases in between. The CDR3 is made up of 15 amino acids. CDR3 sequence reads: CASTISNRVASGYTF. CDR3 in DNA: TGTGCCAGCACCATTTCCAACAGGGTGGCGAGTGGCTACACCTTC.

The rearrangement links TRBV27 to TRBJ1-5; unclear D gene. V was pared by 6 bases and J by 0 bases, with 12 bases between. Looked up from germline, CDR1 is MNHEY and CDR2 is SMNVEV (reference sequence). This CDR3 spans 15 amino acids. CDR3 residues: CASRDVGYSNQPQHF. The DNA for the CDR3 is TGTGCCAGCAGGGATGTGGGCTATAGCAATCAGCCCCAGCATTTT.

The J gene is TRBJ1-2, the V gene TRBV5-1, with unresolved D. V was pared by 2 bases and J by 5 bases, with 10 bases between. CDR1 and CDR2 from the germline V gene are SGHRS and YFSETQ. The CDR3 has 13 amino acids. CDR3 DNA sequence: TGCGCCAGCAGCTTCGACGGTATTTATGGCTACACCTTC. Translated, it gives CASSFDGIYGYTF.

V and J are TRBV3-1 (or the pseudogene TRBV3-2) and TRBJ2-1; TRBD2 matches at 8 bases. The CDR3 contains 18 residues. CDR1 and CDR2 (germline): LGHDT, YNNKEL (reference sequence). The ends lost 2 bases at V and 9 bases at J; junction bases unmatched: 18. The chain's CDR3 is CASSQTPLRAGGGGEQFF. Here the CDR3 DNA reads TGTGCCAGCAGCCAAACCCCTTTAAGGGCGGGGGGTGGCGGTGAGCAGTTCTTC.

The CDR3 here is CSVADDPGQETQYF. Here the CDR3 DNA reads TGCAGCGTTGCGGACGACCCGGGACAAGAGACCCAGTACTTC. This chain connects TRBV29-1 to TRBJ2-5, with D perhaps TRBD2 (5 bases). The ends were cut back, 4 bases at V and 2 bases at J, with 14 bases in the middle. The CDR3 is 14 amino acids. Germline-derived CDR1 and CDR2 are SQVTM and ANQGSEA.

The gene calls are TRBV19 and TRBJ1-2; tentatively, D is TRBD1 (5 bases). The germline V gene encodes CDR1 LNHDA and CDR2 SQIVND (reference sequence). The CDR3 runs 15 residues. V was cut by 6 bases and J by 4 bases, with 18 bases left in between. This CDR3 is CASRPGGTAPYGYTF. In DNA form, the CDR3 reads TGTGCCAGTAGGCCCGGGGGAACAGCGCCCTATGGCTACACCTTC.

This clone was detected a few times. The chain joins TRBV27 to TRBJ2-7; TRBD2 matches 10 bases. The V segment lost 1 base and the J segment 5 bases; nucleotides outside the gene matches: 5. The germline gives CDR1 MNHEY, CDR2 SMNVEV (reference sequence). The CDR3 extends over 15 amino acids. The CDR3 region is CASSLLPSGSHEQYF. CDR3 coding DNA: TGTGCCAGCAGTTTATTGCCTAGCGGGAGCCACGAGCAGTACTTC.

The rearrangement links TRBV2 to TRBJ2-6; maybe TRBD2 (6 bases). The V end lost 8 bases, the J end lost 0 bases, and 14 bases lay between the germline ends. Germline V gene sequence: CDR1 SNHLY, CDR2 FYNNEI. The CDR3 has 16 residues. CDR3 nucleotide sequence: TGTGCCAGCTCTAGCGCCTACGCCTCTGGGGCCAACGTCCTGACTTTC. It encodes CASSSAYASGANVLTF.

The sample holds one count of this clone. This chain uses TRBV11-2 with TRBJ2-5, with 9 bases that match TRBD1. V lost 5 bases, J lost 5 bases, and 6 bases stayed unmatched. CDR3 length: 14 residues. Germline CDR1 SGHAT, CDR2 FQNNGV. For the CDR3, the DNA is TGTGCCAGCAGCCGTACAGGGGGCTGGGAGACCCAGTACTTC. It codes for CASSRTGGWETQYF.

The gene calls are TRBV15 and TRBJ2-2; a weak D match, TRBD2 (5 bases). Per the germline V gene, CDR1 is LNHNV and CDR2 is YYDKDF (reference sequence). CDR3 length: 15 amino acids. Trimming took off 5 bases at V and 0 bases at J, with 10 bases between the two ends. The DNA for the CDR3 is TGTGCCACCAGCGCTCTAGCTTCGAACACCGGGGAGCTGTTTTTT. This translates into CATSALASNTGELFF.

This clone was observed a single time. Relative to the germline gene, one junction end is altered; a read error may explain this. The rearrangement joins TRBV5-8 to TRBJ2-7; D ambiguous. The germline V gene encodes CDR1 SGHTS and CDR2 YDEGEE. The CDR3 consists of 11 residues. CDR3 sequence: CASSLYAGADF. CDR3 nucleotide sequence: TGTGCCAGCAGCTTGTACGCTGGAGCAGACTTC.